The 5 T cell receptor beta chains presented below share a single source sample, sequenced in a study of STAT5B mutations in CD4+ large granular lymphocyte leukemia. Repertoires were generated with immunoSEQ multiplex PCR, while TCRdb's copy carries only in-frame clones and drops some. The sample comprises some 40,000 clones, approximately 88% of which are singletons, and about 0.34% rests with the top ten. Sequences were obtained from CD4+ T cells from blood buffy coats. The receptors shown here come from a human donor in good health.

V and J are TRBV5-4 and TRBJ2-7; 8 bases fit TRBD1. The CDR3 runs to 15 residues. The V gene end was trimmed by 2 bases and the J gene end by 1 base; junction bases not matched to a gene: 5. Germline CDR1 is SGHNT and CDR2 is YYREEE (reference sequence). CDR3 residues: CASSFSQGVSYEQYF. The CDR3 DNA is TGTGCCAGCAGCTTTTCACAGGGGGTGTCCTACGAGCAGTACTTC.

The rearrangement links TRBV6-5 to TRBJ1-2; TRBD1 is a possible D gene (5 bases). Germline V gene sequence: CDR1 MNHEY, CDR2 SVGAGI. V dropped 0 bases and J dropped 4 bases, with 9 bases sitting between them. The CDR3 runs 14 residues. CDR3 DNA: TGTGCCAGCAGTTACTCGCGGACACGCTATGGCTACACCTTC. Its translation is CASSYSRTRYGYTF.

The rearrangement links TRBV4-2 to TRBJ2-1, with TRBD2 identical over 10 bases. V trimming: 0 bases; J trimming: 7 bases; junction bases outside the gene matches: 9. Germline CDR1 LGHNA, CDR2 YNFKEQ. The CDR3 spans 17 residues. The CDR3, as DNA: TGTGCCAGCAGCCAAGAAGCGAAGCTAGCGGGGGTGAATGAGCAGTTCTTC. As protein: CASSQEAKLAGVNEQFF.

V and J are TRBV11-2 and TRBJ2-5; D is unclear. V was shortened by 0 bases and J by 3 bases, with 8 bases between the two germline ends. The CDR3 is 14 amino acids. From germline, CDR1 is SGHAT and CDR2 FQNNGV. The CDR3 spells CASSLDATEETQYF. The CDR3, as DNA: TGTGCCAGCAGCTTAGATGCGACGGAAGAGACCCAGTACTTC.

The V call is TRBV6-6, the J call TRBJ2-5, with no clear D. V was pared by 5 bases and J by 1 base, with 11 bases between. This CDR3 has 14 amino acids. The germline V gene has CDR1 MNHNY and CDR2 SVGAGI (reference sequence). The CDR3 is CASSLRLVQETQYF. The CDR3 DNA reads TGTGCCAGCAGTCTGCGACTCGTCCAAGAGACCCAGTACTTC.